This TCR beta chain originates from a study of blood T cell repertoires in COVID-19 (dated by TCRdb to the early 2020s). Regarding the complete study: Samples covering the acute and convalescent phases of COVID-19 were provided by collaborators in the United States, Italy and Spain. The prospective study material was composed of cDNA or gDNA derived from T cells, B-cell-depleted T cells, or PBMCs. Deeply sampled blood TCRbeta repertoires from subjects exposed to, actively infected with, or recovered from COVID-19 were included in the dataset. The repertoires were released in a freely available public database intended as a resource for research on the immune response to SARS-CoV-2. The samples were drawn from the first 160 participants of the ongoing ImmuneRACE study and from 1,254 subjects provided by 6 global collaborators. Sample metadata almost always included a de-identified subject ID, COVID-19 status, age in years and sex. HLA class I and class II types, where available, came from metadata supplied by the sample provider rather than from assay-based typing. General conclusions and limits of the study: The amount of clinical and demographic metadata varied by source and participant and was provided uncurated.

The CDR3 covers 16 residues, taking in both the cysteine and the phenylalanine. Here the CDR3 DNA is all that survives: 48 bases in frame from base 1. Trimming removed 0 bases from V and 2 bases from J, leaving 15 bases between the germline ends. The germline V gene provides CDR1 SGHDT and CDR2 YYEEEE. About this clone: The antigen it recognizes is unknown. Per-base qualities were not stored, and no clone one base away is much larger.

TCRbeta CDR3 regions were amplified from genomic DNA by means of the immunoSEQ Assay, a bias-controlled multiplex PCR. On the authors' methods: Nucleated cell counts per sample were estimated from amplification of reference gene primers within the assay. Sequence reads were collapsed and filtered to measure the absolute abundance of every unique TCRbeta CDR3 rearrangement. For each sample, productive Simpson clonality was calculated as the square root of Simpson's diversity index across productive rearrangements. In TCRdb, the immuneACCESS table is reduced to in-frame sequences with V and J assigned. These tables do not hold every clone; where another copy was compared, an unresolved V gene accounts for under half, and the others remain unexplained. That table is the source of V, J and clone size, and D and trimming were worked out from the DNA. A total of some 240,000 clones appear in this sample, 86% of them only once. The leading ten clones occupy roughly 3.5% of the sample.

Participants in the prospective study were aged about 18 to 95 years, lived in approximately 26 United States geographic areas, and enrolled through a virtual design. In the prospective study, cohorts were assigned on the basis of participant-reported clinical history obtained from a screening survey and a study questionnaire. In the prospective study, mobile phlebotomists collected whole blood, serum and a nasopharyngeal or oropharyngeal swab from each participant. Additional blood draws and questionnaires over an approximately two-month period could optionally be provided by prospective study participants. Prospective study blood samples were shipped either frozen or at room temperature before DNA extraction.

The source of this sequence is a woman between 35 and 50 years old with acute COVID-19. This chain joins TRBV5-6 to TRBJ2-7; a tentative D call is TRBD2 (5 bases match). The sample was PBMCs or T cells enriched from blood (not recorded which). The nucleotide sequence reads TGTGCCAGCAGCTTGGCGGTATGGGAGATCCCCTACGAGCAGTACTTC. Its translation is CASSLAVWEIPYEQYF. The reference TRBV5-6 and TRBJ2-7 proteins fill in what lies around the CDR3, so the full variable domain reads DAGVTQSPTHLIKTRGQQVTLRCSPKSGHDTVSWYQQALGQGPQFIFQYYEEEERQRGNFPDRFSGHQFPNYSSELNVNALLLGDSALYLCASSLAVWEIPYEQYFGPGTRLTVT.